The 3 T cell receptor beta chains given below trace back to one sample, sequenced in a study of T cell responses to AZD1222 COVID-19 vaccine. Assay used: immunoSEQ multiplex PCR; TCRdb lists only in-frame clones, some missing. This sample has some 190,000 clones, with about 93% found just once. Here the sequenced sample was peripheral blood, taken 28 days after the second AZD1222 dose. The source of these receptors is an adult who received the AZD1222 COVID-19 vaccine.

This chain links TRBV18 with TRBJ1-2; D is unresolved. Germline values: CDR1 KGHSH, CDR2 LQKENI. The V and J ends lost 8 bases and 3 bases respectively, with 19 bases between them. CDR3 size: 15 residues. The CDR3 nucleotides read TGTGCCAGCGGGGAACAGACCCGAGGAGACTATGGCTACACCTTC. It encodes CASGEQTRGDYGYTF.

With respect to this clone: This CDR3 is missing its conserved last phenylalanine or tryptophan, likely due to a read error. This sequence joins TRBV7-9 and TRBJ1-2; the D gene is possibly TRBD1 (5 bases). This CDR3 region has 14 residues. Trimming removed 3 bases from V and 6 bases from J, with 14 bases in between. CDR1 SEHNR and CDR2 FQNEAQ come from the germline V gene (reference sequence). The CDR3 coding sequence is TGTGCCAGCAGCTTGACAACGTTCAGGGATGGCTACACCCTC. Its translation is CASSLTTFRDGYTL.

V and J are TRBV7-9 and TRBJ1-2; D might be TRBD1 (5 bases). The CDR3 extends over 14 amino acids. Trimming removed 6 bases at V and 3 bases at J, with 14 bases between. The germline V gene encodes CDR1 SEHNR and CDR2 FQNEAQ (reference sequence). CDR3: CASRQSGTDYGYTF. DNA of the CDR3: TGTGCCAGCAGGCAATCAGGGACCGACTATGGCTACACCTTC.